This TCR beta chain is drawn from a study of TIL therapy for anti-PD-1-resistant metastatic lung cancer. Overall study: Median tumor PD-L1 proportion score was about 5.9%.

With 4 bases clipped from V and 5 bases from J, the junction kept 6 bases outside the gene matches. This CDR3 region has 16 residues. CDR1 is LGHNA and CDR2 is YSLEER in the germline V gene. Regarding time point: pre-treatment sample, taken before nivolumab and TIL therapy. The immunoSEQ assay was v3. Sequencing depth was some 2 million read pairs for survey level, about 5-6.5 million for deep. Repertoires were generated with immunoSEQ multiplex PCR, while TCRdb's copy carries only in-frame clones and drops some. The data show more than 9,500 clones, 80% seen once. The chain links TRBV4-3 to TRBJ2-3; 13 bases are a match to TRBD2. The receptor was derived from a person aged 30 to 80 with non-small cell lung cancer. The sample was blood, taken at baseline. CDR3 protein: CASSLSLAGGVDTQYF. Here the CDR3 DNA reads TGCGCCAGCAGCCTTTCACTAGCGGGAGGGGTAGATACGCAGTATTTT.